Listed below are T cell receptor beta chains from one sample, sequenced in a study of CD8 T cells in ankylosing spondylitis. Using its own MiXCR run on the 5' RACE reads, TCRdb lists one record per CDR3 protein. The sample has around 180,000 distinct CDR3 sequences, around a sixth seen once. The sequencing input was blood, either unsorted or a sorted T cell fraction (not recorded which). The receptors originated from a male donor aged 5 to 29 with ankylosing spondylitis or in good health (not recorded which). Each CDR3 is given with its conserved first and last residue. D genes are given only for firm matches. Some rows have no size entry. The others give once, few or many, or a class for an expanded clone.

cdr3_aa: CASRKALLAGDRTGELFF
cdr3_nt: TGTGCCAGCAGGAAAGCTCTACTAGCGGGAGATCGGACCGGGGAGCTGTTTTTT
v_call: TRBV7-9
j_call: TRBJ2-2
clone_size: -
d_call: TRBD2

cdr3_aa: CASSWPQGRGTGELFF
cdr3_nt: TGCGCCAGCAGCTGGCCCCAGGGGCGCGGCACCGGGGAGCTGTTTTTT
v_call: TRBV5-1
j_call: TRBJ2-2
clone_size: many
d_call: -

cdr3_aa: CASSLSESSYEQYF
cdr3_nt: TGTGCCAGCAGCTTGTCGGAAAGCTCCTACGAGCAGTACTTC
v_call: TRBV7-9
j_call: TRBJ2-7
clone_size: many
d_call: -

cdr3_aa: CASSSGLEPYEQYF
cdr3_nt: TGTGCCAGCAGCTCGGGGCTCGAGCCCTACGAGCAGTACTTC
v_call: TRBV7-2
j_call: TRBJ2-7
clone_size: -
d_call: -

cdr3_aa: CASSRTGQRTDTQYF
cdr3_nt: TGCGCCAGCAGTCGGACAGGCCAAAGGACAGATACGCAGTATTTT
v_call: TRBV5-1
j_call: TRBJ2-3
clone_size: many
d_call: TRBD1

cdr3_aa: CASSPLTEMNTEAFF
cdr3_nt: TGTGCCAGCTCACCATTGACTGAGATGAACACTGAAGCTTTCTTT
v_call: TRBV18
j_call: TRBJ1-1
clone_size: few
d_call: -

cdr3_aa: CAISESSQREQFF
cdr3_nt: TGTGCCATCAGTGAGTCGAGCCAACGTGAGCAGTTCTTC
v_call: TRBV10-3
j_call: TRBJ2-1
clone_size: many
d_call: -

cdr3_aa: CASRLGTGNSPLHF
cdr3_nt: TGTGCCAGCAGATTGGGGACAGGGAATTCACCCCTCCACTTT
v_call: TRBV12-3/TRBV12-4
j_call: TRBJ1-6
clone_size: many
d_call: TRBD1

cdr3_aa: CSATGQGSYNEQFF
cdr3_nt: TGCAGTGCCACTGGACAGGGGTCCTACAATGAGCAGTTCTTC
v_call: TRBV20-1
j_call: TRBJ2-1
clone_size: -
d_call: TRBD1

cdr3_aa: CASSRGSYNEQFF
cdr3_nt: TGTGCCAGCAGTCGGGGGTCCTACAATGAGCAGTTCTTC
v_call: TRBV12-3/TRBV12-4
j_call: TRBJ2-1
clone_size: many
d_call: -

cdr3_aa: CASTLSGQLNYGYTF
cdr3_nt: TGTGCCAGCACCCTCTCCGGACAGCTTAACTATGGCTACACCTTC
v_call: TRBV12-3/TRBV12-4
j_call: TRBJ1-2
clone_size: many
d_call: -

cdr3_aa: CATSEADRLETQYF
cdr3_nt: TGTGCCACCAGTGAGGCCGACAGACTAGAGACCCAGTACTTC
v_call: TRBV24-1
j_call: TRBJ2-5
clone_size: many
d_call: -

cdr3_aa: CASKIREYQETQYF
cdr3_nt: TGTGCCAGCAAGATTCGGGAGTACCAAGAGACCCAGTACTTC
v_call: TRBV6-5
j_call: TRBJ2-5
clone_size: many
d_call: -

cdr3_aa: CASSYTGQLNTEAFF
cdr3_nt: TGTGCCAGCAGCTACACAGGACAGTTGAACACTGAAGCTTTCTTT
v_call: TRBV7-9
j_call: TRBJ1-1
clone_size: many
d_call: -

cdr3_aa: CASTRQGNTGELFF
cdr3_nt: TGCGCCAGCACCAGACAGGGGAACACCGGGGAGCTGTTTTTT
v_call: TRBV5-1
j_call: TRBJ2-2
clone_size: many
d_call: TRBD1

cdr3_aa: CASSQERGTDTQYF
cdr3_nt: TGCGCCAGCAGCCAAGAACGTGGCACAGATACGCAGTATTTT
v_call: TRBV4-3
j_call: TRBJ2-3
clone_size: -
d_call: -

cdr3_aa: CSASFRSLGNQPQHF
cdr3_nt: TGCAGTGCTTCCTTTAGGAGTTTGGGAAATCAGCCCCAGCATTTT
v_call: TRBV20-1
j_call: TRBJ1-5
clone_size: many
d_call: -

cdr3_aa: CSARGFPGQGRIDTQYF
cdr3_nt: TGCAGTGCTAGGGGATTCCCGGGACAGGGGCGGATAGATACGCAGTATTTT
v_call: TRBV20-1
j_call: TRBJ2-3
clone_size: many
d_call: TRBD1

cdr3_aa: CAWSAAADLSSYNEQFF
cdr3_nt: TGTGCCTGGAGTGCGGCTGCCGACCTGAGCTCCTACAATGAGCAGTTCTTC
v_call: TRBV30
j_call: TRBJ2-1
clone_size: many
d_call: -

cdr3_aa: CASSPQGADKNIQYF
cdr3_nt: TGTGCCAGCAGCCCACAGGGGGCTGACAAAAACATTCAGTACTTC
v_call: TRBV7-9
j_call: TRBJ2-4
clone_size: many
d_call: TRBD1

cdr3_aa: CASSTGTGGGEQFF
cdr3_nt: TGTGCCAGCAGTACCGGGACAGGGGGCGGAGAGCAGTTCTTC
v_call: TRBV12-3/TRBV12-4
j_call: TRBJ2-1
clone_size: many
d_call: TRBD1

cdr3_aa: CASSFLYTDPHEQFF
cdr3_nt: TGTGCCAGCAGTTTTCTATACACGGATCCTCATGAGCAGTTCTTC
v_call: TRBV12-3/TRBV12-4
j_call: TRBJ2-1
clone_size: many
d_call: -

cdr3_aa: CASSRSLWAFF
cdr3_nt: TGTGCCAGCAGTAGGAGCCTTTGGGCTTTCTTT
v_call: TRBV12-3/TRBV12-4
j_call: TRBJ1-1
clone_size: many
d_call: -

cdr3_aa: CASSLVGTRETQYF
cdr3_nt: TGTGCCAGCAGCTTAGTTGGGACGAGGGAGACCCAGTACTTC
v_call: TRBV7-2
j_call: TRBJ2-5
clone_size: few
d_call: -

cdr3_aa: CSVDRRGNTEAFF
cdr3_nt: TGCAGCGTTGACCGGAGGGGGAACACTGAAGCTTTCTTT
v_call: TRBV29-1
j_call: TRBJ1-1
clone_size: many
d_call: -

cdr3_aa: CASSQVLGYGYTF
cdr3_nt: TGTGCCAGCAGCCAAGTACTGGGCTATGGCTACACCTTC
v_call: TRBV14
j_call: TRBJ1-2
clone_size: many
d_call: -

cdr3_aa: CASSQDLSFGETQYF
cdr3_nt: TGCGCCAGCAGCCAAGATCTTAGTTTCGGAGAGACCCAGTACTTC
v_call: TRBV4-1
j_call: TRBJ2-5
clone_size: many
d_call: -

cdr3_aa: CASSSPNQPGPYNEQFF
cdr3_nt: TGTGCCAGCAGCTCCCCCAATCAACCGGGACCCTACAATGAGCAGTTCTTC
v_call: TRBV7-6
j_call: TRBJ2-1
clone_size: -
d_call: -

cdr3_aa: CSAGWSGNEQFF
cdr3_nt: TGCAGTGCCGGCTGGTCCGGCAATGAGCAGTTCTTC
v_call: TRBV20-1
j_call: TRBJ2-1
clone_size: many
d_call: -

cdr3_aa: CASSLSDSNQPQHF
cdr3_nt: TGTGCCAGCAGCTTATCCGATAGCAATCAGCCCCAGCATTTT
v_call: TRBV7-9
j_call: TRBJ1-5
clone_size: many
d_call: -

cdr3_aa: CASKIGTGLSGANVLTF
cdr3_nt: TGTGCCAGCAAGATCGGGACAGGGCTCTCTGGGGCCAACGTCCTGACTTTC
v_call: TRBV27
j_call: TRBJ2-6
clone_size: many
d_call: TRBD1

cdr3_aa: CASSQDSVLAGGTYNEQFF
cdr3_nt: TGCGCCAGCAGCCAAGACTCGGTTCTGGCGGGAGGGACCTACAATGAGCAGTTCTTC
v_call: TRBV4-3
j_call: TRBJ2-1
clone_size: many
d_call: TRBD2

cdr3_aa: CASGLGRNQETQYF
cdr3_nt: TGTGCTAGTGGTTTGGGACGGAATCAAGAGACCCAGTACTTC
v_call: TRBV12-5
j_call: TRBJ2-5
clone_size: many
d_call: -

cdr3_aa: CASSPSGRAPGELFF
cdr3_nt: TGTGCCAGCAGCCCTAGCGGGAGGGCCCCCGGGGAGCTGTTTTTT
v_call: TRBV9
j_call: TRBJ2-2
clone_size: many
d_call: TRBD2

cdr3_aa: CASSLLTSGRSVYNEQFF
cdr3_nt: TGTGCCAGCAGCTTACTGACTAGCGGGAGGTCTGTCTACAATGAGCAGTTCTTC
v_call: TRBV7-6
j_call: TRBJ2-1
clone_size: -
d_call: TRBD2

cdr3_aa: CASIQSGLRYEQYF
cdr3_nt: TGTGCCAGCATCCAATCGGGACTCCGCTACGAGCAGTACTTC
v_call: TRBV6-2/TRBV6-3
j_call: TRBJ2-7
clone_size: -
d_call: -

cdr3_aa: CASSSGRNTGELFF
cdr3_nt: TGTGCCAGCAGCTCTGGACGGAACACCGGGGAGCTGTTTTTT
v_call: TRBV7-2
j_call: TRBJ2-2
clone_size: -
d_call: -

cdr3_aa: CASSQTSGVSYNEQFF
cdr3_nt: TGTGCCAGCAGCCAAACCAGCGGGGTCTCCTACAATGAGCAGTTCTTC
v_call: TRBV12-3/TRBV12-4
j_call: TRBJ2-1
clone_size: many
d_call: TRBD2

cdr3_aa: CATSDQRGTAHNEQFF
cdr3_nt: TGTGCCACCAGTGATCAACGCGGGACAGCACACAATGAGCAGTTCTTC
v_call: TRBV24-1
j_call: TRBJ2-1
clone_size: many
d_call: -

cdr3_aa: CASSHSPQGSSYEQYF
cdr3_nt: TGTGCCAGCAGTCACTCTCCCCAGGGAAGCTCCTACGAGCAGTACTTC
v_call: TRBV12-3/TRBV12-4
j_call: TRBJ2-7
clone_size: many
d_call: -

cdr3_aa: CATSESGDRGEQFF
cdr3_nt: TGTGCCACCAGTGAGAGCGGGGACCGGGGTGAGCAGTTCTTC
v_call: TRBV24-1
j_call: TRBJ2-1
clone_size: many
d_call: TRBD2

cdr3_aa: CASSVDGTHEQYF
cdr3_nt: TGTGCCAGCAGCGTAGATGGGACACACGAGCAGTACTTC
v_call: TRBV9
j_call: TRBJ2-7
clone_size: few
d_call: -

cdr3_aa: CAREVPYNEQFF
cdr3_nt: TGCGCCAGGGAGGTCCCCTACAATGAGCAGTTCTTC
v_call: TRBV5-1
j_call: TRBJ2-1
clone_size: many
d_call: -

cdr3_aa: CSASLAGVTDTQYF
cdr3_nt: TGCAGTGCAAGCCTAGCGGGAGTGACAGATACGCAGTATTTT
v_call: TRBV20-1
j_call: TRBJ2-3
clone_size: -
d_call: TRBD2

cdr3_aa: CAWGVRGSYNEQFF
cdr3_nt: TGTGCCTGGGGGGTAAGAGGGTCCTACAATGAGCAGTTCTTC
v_call: TRBV30
j_call: TRBJ2-1
clone_size: -
d_call: -

cdr3_aa: CSASPSGRETQYF
cdr3_nt: TGCAGTGCTAGTCCTAGCGGGAGAGAGACCCAGTACTTC
v_call: TRBV20-1
j_call: TRBJ2-5
clone_size: many
d_call: TRBD2

cdr3_aa: CASSGVFF
cdr3_nt: TGTGCCAGCAGTGGGGTGTTCTTC
v_call: TRBV2
j_call: TRBJ2-1
clone_size: many
d_call: -

cdr3_aa: CASSQGQLAGSQFF
cdr3_nt: TGTGCCAGCAGCCAAGGTCAACTAGCGGGTTCACAGTTCTTC
v_call: TRBV14
j_call: TRBJ2-1
clone_size: many
d_call: TRBD2

cdr3_aa: CSVGGTMEETQYF
cdr3_nt: TGCAGCGTTGGCGGCACTATGGAAGAGACCCAGTACTTC
v_call: TRBV29-1
j_call: TRBJ2-5
clone_size: -
d_call: -

cdr3_aa: CSAPPDSYGYTF
cdr3_nt: TGCAGTGCGCCCCCGGACAGTTATGGCTACACCTTC
v_call: TRBV20-1
j_call: TRBJ1-2
clone_size: many
d_call: -

cdr3_aa: CSIGLESFSYNEQFF
cdr3_nt: TGCAGTATAGGACTCGAATCGTTTTCCTACAATGAGCAGTTCTTC
v_call: TRBV29-1
j_call: TRBJ2-1
clone_size: many
d_call: -

cdr3_aa: CASSQVWVGLGDTQYF
cdr3_nt: TGTGCCAGCAGCCAAGTATGGGTTGGATTGGGAGATACGCAGTATTTT
v_call: TRBV14
j_call: TRBJ2-3
clone_size: many
d_call: -